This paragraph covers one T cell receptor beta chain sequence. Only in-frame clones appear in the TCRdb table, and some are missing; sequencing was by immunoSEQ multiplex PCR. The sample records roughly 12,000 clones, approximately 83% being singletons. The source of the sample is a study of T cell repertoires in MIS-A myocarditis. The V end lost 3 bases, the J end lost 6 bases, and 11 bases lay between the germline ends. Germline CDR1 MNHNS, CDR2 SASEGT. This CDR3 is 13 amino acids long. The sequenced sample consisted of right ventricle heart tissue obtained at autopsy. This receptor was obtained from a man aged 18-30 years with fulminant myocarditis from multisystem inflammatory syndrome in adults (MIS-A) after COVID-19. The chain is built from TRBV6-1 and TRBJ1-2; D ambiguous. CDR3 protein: CASSDRPSHGYTF. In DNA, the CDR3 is TGTGCCAGCAGTGACCGGCCCTCCCATGGCTACACCTTC.